This TCR beta chain was sequenced in a study of blood T cells in healthy people across ages. Study-wide background: About one barcoded beta molecule per two T cells was captured by template switching.

This clonotype has just one count. Its antigen is still unknown. Notes on the study in general: Unsorted PBMC material precluded a definitive naive versus antigen-experienced comparison. Relative to aged donors, long-lived donors carried more naive CD4+ cells and displayed higher diversity.

A sample-barcoded 5' primer and a J-beta primer mix were used in a second PCR of roughly 7 to 12 cycles. Each of the cDNA molecules was tagged by a template-switch adaptor with 12 random nucleotides. TCRdb re-called the 5' RACE reads through MiXCR, storing one row per CDR3 protein. The data hold about 970,000 distinct CDR3 sequences, with about 51% observed a single time. The V gene end was trimmed by 6 bases and the J gene end by 8 bases; junction bases not matched to a gene: 19. Germline CDR1 MDHEN, CDR2 SYDVKM. This CDR3 has 20 residues. The V call is TRBV28, the J call TRBJ2-1; 16 nucleotides match TRBD2. Sequenced: blood. The source of this sequence is an older woman in good health. The CDR3 loop is CASRGPGLAGGPSPNHEQFF. CDR3 sequence (DNA): TGTGCCAGCAGGGGCCCGGGACTAGCGGGAGGGCCCTCTCCTAACCATGAGCAGTTCTTC.